Below, one TCR beta chain is given with its context. Its antigen is not identified. CDR1 and CDR2 (germline): SGHAT, FQNNGV. The CDR3 consists of 14 residues. V shed 3 bases and J shed 0 bases, with 7 bases lying between them. Noted treatment: 15 to 20 received Ad26.COV2.S at low or high dose, single or two shots; 5 received placebo; per-sample allocation not given. Sampling took place 63 days after the first vaccine or placebo injection. Ad26.COV2.S expressed prefusion-stabilized spike from the original Wuhan strain. This entry comes from a study of Ad26.COV2.S vaccination and SARS-CoV-2 variants. Study background: Administration of Ad26.COV2.S was intramuscular, either once or twice 56 days apart. Study-wide findings and caveats: Researchers cautioned that TCR breadth and depth analyses may have underestimated total T cell responses.

The table came from immunoSEQ multiplex PCR; TCRdb's copy has only in-frame clones and leaves some out. The sample consists of about 390,000 clones, 70% to 90% of them appearing once. The TCR sequence derives from a person aged 18-60 years who received the Ad26.COV2.S COVID-19 vaccine or a placebo. The chain recombines TRBV11-2 with TRBJ2-3; the D is unclear. The material sequenced was peripheral blood, taken in a trial of Ad26.COV2.S vaccine versus placebo. CDR3 loop: CASSFGPSTDTQYF. For the CDR3, the DNA is TGTGCCAGCAGCTTCGGACCTAGCACAGATACGCAGTATTTT.